The entry that follows covers one TCR beta chain sequence. No cognate antigen has been identified for it. No per-base quality is available; no much larger clone lies one base away. The sample originates from a study of CD8+ T cells in alopecia areata (dated by TCRdb to 2017 to 2018). Looking at the study overall: The treated patients, all with moderate-to-severe alopecia areata, were enrolled in an open-label pilot trial of oral tofacitinib given at 5 to 10 mg twice daily. Scalp clonality was compared across normal scalp (n=4), patchy alopecia areata scalp (n=8), and alopecia totalis/universalis scalp (n=8). High-throughput TCRbeta sequencing was used to examine T cell clonal expansion in alopecia areata in both the C3H/HeJ mouse model and human patients. Patients on tofacitinib were biopsied at baseline and after 4 and 24 weeks of treatment, and several of the patients also had a later scalp biopsy. RNA was extracted with the PAXgene miRNA kit for fixed scalp, the miRNeasy kit for PBMCs, and the RNeasy kit for mouse skin. In treated patients, disease severity was measured using the SALT score, which gives the percentage of scalp surface area affected. Human TCRbeta sequencing covered scalp tissue and sorted CD4+ and CD8+ peripheral blood T cells from patchy and totalis/universalis alopecia areata patients and healthy controls. Patients received tofacitinib for 6 to 18 months and were then followed off drug for 6 months to check for delayed response and recurrence. immunoSEQ multiplex PCR using 35 Vbeta forward primers and 13 Jbeta reverse primers was used to amplify TCRbeta CDR3 regions. Beyond this particular receptor, the publication reports: TCR sequences shared between patients were less clear than in mice, possibly partly because of HLA diversity in the patient population. The treated cohort was small, with a single nonresponder, so links between baseline CD8+ expansion and response need larger studies. Lesional scalp, especially in alopecia totalis/universalis, showed higher clonality and more expanded CD8+ clones than normal scalp, suggesting antigenic drive. During tofacitinib treatment, many expanded lesional clones remained in scalp and blood, and this persistence may partly explain relapse after treatment is stopped. Tofacitinib significantly decreased scalp clonality and the number of expanded CD8+ clones among the top 100 scalp clones. Unlike mouse skin, which is dominated by gammadelta T cells, normal human skin has resident alphabeta T cells that are also sequenced, and this complicates analysis of the scalp TCR repertoire.

The protocol used for the library was the immunoSEQ multiplex PCR assay. To provide template for TCR sequencing, every sample had RNA extracted and reverse transcribed into cDNA. First-strand cDNA was synthesized with SuperScript III using a 2:1 mix of oligo-dT and random hexamers. Amplification bias was assessed with a synthetic immune receptor repertoire, and residual bias was removed computationally. The study's processing was this. Raw reads were preprocessed for error removal, and CDR3 was defined according to IMGT conventions as running from the conserved cysteine to phenylalanine. Clonality was computed as 1 minus the Shannon entropy, with the entropy normalized by log2 of the number of productive unique TCRs. Whether scalp clones were CD4 or CD8 was inferred by matching scalp TCRbeta sequences against CD4 and CD8 repertoires sorted from blood. TCRdb took over this immuneACCESS table, retaining in-frame rearrangements with V and J assigned. Such tables are incomplete; in checked studies, under half of the missing clones stem from an unresolved V gene, and the remainder is unexplained. The DNA gave D and trimming, while V, J and clone size come from that table. The sample table shows about 120,000 clones, and about three fifths are seen once. Together, the top ten hold nearly 30% of the sample.

The CDR3 contains 15 residues, cysteine and phenylalanine counted. Of all the DNA, just the CDR3 is kept, 45 bases in frame from base 1. Trimming takes 8 bases from V and 4 bases from J, and the germline ends sit 18 bases apart. The germline V gene (reference sequence) specifies MNHEY as CDR1 and SMNVEV as CDR2. Per the publication, the time point label means: about four weeks on oral tofacitinib. The meaning of the sample's treatment or condition label: oral pan-JAK inhibitor, 5-10 mg twice daily. Peripheral blood and lesional scalp punch biopsies were obtained from patients with alopecia areata. PBMCs were isolated by density centrifugation and stained for CD3, CD4 and CD8, and CD4+ and CD8+ T cells were sorted on a FACSAria.

The V and J segments used are TRBV27 and TRBJ2-1, and TRBD1 may be the D gene, going by 6 matching bases. Sequenced here: CD8+ T cells sorted from blood, sampled at week 4, from a patient treated with tofacitinib. The receptor comes from a human donor with alopecia areata. The CDR3 reads as follows: CASDSGTNAYNEQFF. The bases read TGTGCCAGCGATTCCGGGACAAATGCTTACAATGAGCAGTTCTTC.